This TCR beta chain comes out of a study of shared clonotypes between healthy human individuals. General study points: The sole specimen, blood, was sampled, and tissue repertoires likely differ.

A word on this clone: Its antigen is as yet unknown.

Adult donors, all healthy and HIV-negative, had no recent acute infections or vaccinations. A CD45RA-negative memory subset and a CD45RA+ naive subset were separated from the CD4+ cells. Deep level was the assay's run setting. The protocol was immunoSEQ multiplex PCR, while the TCRdb copy is restricted to in-frame clones and leaves out a portion. The table lists 950,000 to 1,100,000 clones, 65% to 75% of them singletons. Sequences were obtained from memory CD4+ T cells sorted from blood. Subset meaning: CD45RA-negative fraction. This TCR was sampled from a man aged 18 to 29 in good health.

The CDR3 region is CATSRAPGLAGVDTQYF. CDR3 nucleotide sequence: TGTGCCACCAGCAGAGCCCCGGGACTAGCGGGAGTAGATACGCAGTATTTT. The gene calls are TRBV15 and TRBJ2-3; 14 bases match TRBD2. Trimming removed 1 base from V and 5 bases from J; junction bases left unmatched: 5. The germline V gene encodes CDR1 LNHNV and CDR2 YYDKDF (reference sequence). This CDR3 has 17 residues.